The 22 T cell receptor beta chains in this list originate from one sample, sequenced in a study of cytomegalovirus exposure and HLA in healthy donors. Profiled with immunoSEQ multiplex PCR; TCRdb holds only in-frame clones, not every one. Seen here are over 150,000 clones, roughly 91% observed once, and the top ten hold about a tenth. Sequenced sample: PBMCs. These TCRs come from a woman aged 18-30 years in good health and CMV-seropositive.

The J gene is TRBJ2-5, the V gene TRBV28; a possible D gene is TRBD2 (6 bases). The V gene lost 2 bases and the J gene lost 5 bases, with 12 bases spanning the gap. Germline V gene sequence: CDR1 MDHEN, CDR2 SYDVKM. The CDR3 length is 14 residues. CDR3 residues: CASSLGGGRETQYF. The CDR3, as DNA: TGTGCCAGCAGTTTAGGGGGAGGTAGGGAGACCCAGTACTTC.

The chain uses TRBV11-2 and TRBJ2-2, with 12 bases fitting TRBD2. The CDR3 contains 16 residues. Germline lookup yields CDR1 SGHAT and CDR2 FQNNGV. The J segment lost 4 bases and the V segment lost 5 bases, leaving 5 bases of the junction unmatched. The CDR3 DNA reads TGTGCCAGCAGCCCTCGACTAGCGGGAGTCACCGGGGAGCTGTTTTTT. Its protein is CASSPRLAGVTGELFF.

The chain has TRBV13 and TRBJ2-2; no clear D. Trimming took off 1 base at V and 7 bases at J, with 7 bases between the two ends. Germline V CDR1 and CDR2: PRHDT, FYEKMQ (reference sequence). The CDR3 loop spans 13 amino acids. CDR3 DNA sequence: TGTGCCAGCAGCTTAGACCAGGACGGGGAGCTGTTTTTT. It is translated as CASSLDQDGELFF. Full variable domain (outside the CDR3, taken from reference TRBV13 and TRBJ2-2): AAGVIQSPRHLIKEKRETATLKCYPIPRHDTVYWYQQGPGQDPQFLISFYEKMQSDKGSIPDRFSAQQFSDYHSELNMSSLELGDSALYFCASSLDQDGELFFGEGSRLTVL.

This clone was counted a few times. V and J are TRBV30 and TRBJ2-7; 11 bases are a match to TRBD2. The CDR3 contains 14 residues. After removal of 2 bases from V and 6 bases from J, the junction contained 6 bases not matched to a gene. CDR1 is GTSNPN, CDR2 SVGIG, per germline (reference sequence). The CDR3 spells CAWSPGLAASEQYF. In DNA form, the CDR3 reads TGTGCCTGGAGTCCGGGACTAGCGGCCTCCGAGCAGTACTTC.

The chain joins TRBV7-2 to TRBJ2-7; TRBD2 matches 13 bases. The CDR3 extends over 15 amino acids. CDR1 and CDR2 from the germline V gene are SGHTA and FQGNSA. Trimming at V came to 7 bases and at J to 6 bases, leaving 9 bases not matched to a gene. DNA for the CDR3: TGTGCCAGCACCACTGGACTAGCGGGAGCCCCCGAGCAGTACTTC. Protein: CASTTGLAGAPEQYF.

The chain links TRBV11-2 to TRBJ2-5; 14 bases map to TRBD2. V lost 5 bases, J lost 4 bases, and 3 bases stayed unmatched. This CDR3 is built from 15 residues. Germline lookup yields CDR1 SGHAT and CDR2 FQNNGV. CDR3 in DNA: TGTGCCAGCAGCCATGGGACTAGCGGGAGAGAGACCCAGTACTTC. It yields the protein CASSHGTSGRETQYF.

The CDR3 is CASSFYPGNTEAFF. The CDR3 DNA reads TGTGCCAGCAGCTTTTATCCAGGGAACACTGAAGCTTTCTTT. The chain joins TRBV7-9 to TRBJ1-1; D call uncertain. Trimming cost V 3 bases and J 1 base, with 9 bases left between them. CDR1 is SEHNR, CDR2 FQNEAQ, per germline (reference sequence). This CDR3 is 14 amino acids long. Full variable domain (rest looked up from reference TRBV7-9 and TRBJ1-1): DTGVSQNPRHKITKRGQNVTFRCDPISEHNRLYWYRQTLGQGPEFLTYFQNEAQLEKSRLLSDRFSAERPKGSFSTLEIQRTEQGDSAMYLCASSFYPGNTEAFFGQGTRLTVV.

V and J are TRBV6-6 and TRBJ2-7, with a weak D call TRBD1 (6 bases). The CDR3 has 15 amino acids. Between the trimmed V and J ends, which lost 6 bases and 2 bases, there was a span of 17 bases. Germline V CDR1 and CDR2: MNHNY, SVGAGI (reference sequence). The CDR3 here is CASSSLGDKAYEQYF. The CDR3 bases are TGTGCCAGCAGCTCACTGGGGGACAAGGCCTACGAGCAGTACTTC.

The rearrangement links TRBV5-4 to TRBJ2-1; TRBD2 matches at 10 bases. Germline V gene data show CDR1 as SGHNT and CDR2 as YYREEE (reference sequence). Trimming cost V 3 bases and J 9 bases; bases outside gene matches: 9. This CDR3 is 15 amino acids long. This CDR3 reads CASSSLAGGLGEQFF. CDR3 sequence (DNA): TGTGCCAGCAGCTCCTTAGCGGGAGGCTTGGGTGAGCAGTTCTTC. The full variable domain, its missing parts supplied by reference TRBV5-4 and TRBJ2-1, is ETGVTQSPTHLIKTRGQQVTLRCSSQSGHNTVSWYQQALGQGPQFIFQYYREEENGRGNFPPRFSGLQFPNYSSELNVNALELDDSALYLCASSSLAGGLGEQFFGPGTRLTVL.

This sequence joins TRBV9 and TRBJ1-2, with D tentatively TRBD1 (6 bases). Trimming took off 1 base at V and 6 bases at J, with 10 bases between the two ends. CDR1 and CDR2 (germline): SGDLS, YYNGEE. The CDR3 length is 13 residues. The CDR3, as DNA: TGTGCCAGCAGCGTATGGGGGGGCGATGGCTACACCTTC. Its translation: CASSVWGGDGYTF.

CDR3 sequence reads: CATSRGDRDYGYTF. For the CDR3, the DNA is TGTGCCACCAGCAGAGGGGACAGGGACTATGGCTACACCTTC. The chain uses TRBV15 and TRBJ1-2; 9 bases map to TRBD1. The CDR3 totals 14 residues. In germline, CDR1 is LNHNV, CDR2 YYDKDF (reference sequence). Trimming cost V 1 base and J 3 bases; bases outside gene matches: 0. Based on the CDR3 plus reference TRBV15 and TRBJ1-2, the full variable domain is DAMVIQNPRYQVTQFGKPVTLSCSQTLNHNVMYWYQQKSSQAPKLLFHYYDKDFNNEADTPDNFQSRRPNTSFCFLDIRSPGLGDTAMYLCATSRGDRDYGYTFGSGTRLTVV.

The chain links TRBV7-3 to TRBJ1-5; D not resolved. CDR1 is SGHTA and CDR2 is FQGTGA in the germline V gene. V lost 5 bases, J lost 0 bases, and 5 bases lay in between. The CDR3 has 13 residues. The DNA for the CDR3 is TGTGCCAGCAGCATTAATAGCAATCAGCCCCAGCATTTT. Translating it yields CASSINSNQPQHF.

This chain joins TRBV15 and TRBJ2-7, with no clear D. This CDR3 region has 14 residues. V lost 0 bases to trimming and J lost 4 bases, with 10 bases between them. Per the germline V gene, CDR1 is LNHNV and CDR2 is YYDKDF (reference sequence). The CDR3 protein is CATSRDQLGYEQYF. The CDR3, as DNA: TGTGCCACCAGCAGAGATCAACTCGGGTACGAGCAGTACTTC.

This clone has a single count. This chain joins TRBV27 and TRBJ2-3, with a tentative D call TRBD2 (6 bases). This CDR3 comprises 14 residues. V lost 6 bases to trimming and J lost 6 bases, with 16 bases between them. Germline V gives CDR1 MNHEY, CDR2 SMNVEV (reference sequence). The CDR3 region is CASRRGTGGDTQYF. The CDR3 DNA sequence: TGTGCCAGCAGGAGGGGAACAGGAGGGGATACGCAGTATTTT.

The chain employs TRBV5-6 and TRBJ1-1; no definite D call. V was cut by 0 bases and J by 5 bases, with 8 bases left in between. CDR1 and CDR2 (germline): SGHDT, YYEEEE. The CDR3 is made up of 13 amino acids. CDR3 region: CASSLDPGTEAFF. The CDR3 nucleotides are TGTGCCAGCAGCTTGGACCCGGGGACTGAAGCTTTCTTT.

This clone was recorded once. CDR3 protein: CASSLDRDREKLFF. The CDR3 DNA follows: TGCGCCAGCAGCTTGGACAGAGACAGAGAAAAACTGTTTTTT. This chain uses TRBV5-1 with TRBJ1-4; maybe TRBD1 (5 bases). Between the trimmed V and J ends, which lost 0 bases and 8 bases, there was a span of 11 bases. In germline, CDR1 is SGHRS, CDR2 YFSETQ. The CDR3 has 14 residues. Supplemented by reference TRBV5-1 and TRBJ1-4, the full variable domain reads KAGVTQTPRYLIKTRGQQVTLSCSPISGHRSVSWYQQTPGQGLQFLFEYFSETQRNKGNFPGRFSGRQFSNSRSEMNVSTLELGDSALYLCASSLDRDREKLFFGSGTQLSVL.

The rearrangement links TRBV5-1 to TRBJ2-6, with 8 bases fitting TRBD2. V trimming: 10 bases; J trimming: 2 bases; junction bases outside the gene matches: 8. CDR3 length: 15 amino acids. Germline V gene data show CDR1 as SGHRS and CDR2 as YFSETQ. The CDR3 region is CASGGQTTGANVLTF. CDR3 DNA sequence: TGCGCCTCGGGGGGGCAAACGACTGGGGCCAACGTCCTGACTTTC.

The chain is built from TRBV6-5 and TRBJ1-2; D perhaps matches TRBD1 (5 bases). Germline lookup yields CDR1 MNHEY and CDR2 SVGAGI. The CDR3 has 14 amino acids. Between the trimmed V and J ends, which lost 0 bases and 4 bases, there was a span of 9 bases. This chain's CDR3 is CASSYSGEFYGYTF. In DNA, the CDR3 is TGTGCCAGCAGTTACTCAGGGGAATTCTATGGCTACACCTTC.

The CDR3 spells CASSVVGRGAPEQFF. The CDR3 region has the DNA TGTGCCAGCAGCGTAGTAGGGAGGGGGGCACCTGAGCAGTTCTTC. This sequence joins TRBV9 and TRBJ2-1; perhaps TRBD2 as D (7 bases). The CDR3 runs to 15 residues. The germline V gene has CDR1 SGDLS and CDR2 YYNGEE. Trimming cost V 0 bases and J 9 bases, with 16 bases left between them.

The table lists this clone with a count of one. V gene TRBV6-5 combines with J gene TRBJ2-3, with 8 bases that match TRBD1. The junction had 1 base not matched to a gene; V was cut back by 4 bases and J by 4 bases. In germline, CDR1 is MNHEY, CDR2 SVGAGI. The CDR3 totals 13 residues. The CDR3: CASSWTGPDTQYF. DNA of the CDR3: TGTGCCAGCAGTTGGACAGGGCCAGATACGCAGTATTTT.

The gene calls are TRBV12-5 and TRBJ2-5; 13 positions agree with TRBD2. J gave up 4 bases and V 5 bases, and 7 bases lay outside the gene matches. Germline V lookup: CDR1 LGHNT, CDR2 FRNRAP. The CDR3 extends over 16 amino acids. CDR3 sequence reads: CASGPAGTSGTETQYF. CDR3 bases: TGTGCTAGTGGTCCCGCCGGGACTAGCGGGACAGAGACCCAGTACTTC.

This rearrangement joins TRBV2 to TRBJ1-1, with D possibly being TRBD1 (5 bases). Per germline, CDR1 SNHLY and CDR2 FYNNEI. V dropped 5 bases and J dropped 0 bases, with 16 bases sitting between them. This CDR3 comprises 16 residues. Here the CDR3 DNA reads TGTGCCAGCAGTTTTAGACAGTCCGCTATGAACACTGAAGCTTTCTTT. This sequence encodes CASSFRQSAMNTEAFF.